This is a list of T cell receptor beta chains from one sample in a study of PD-1 blockade in mismatch repair-deficient tumors. The data were produced by immunoSEQ multiplex PCR, yet TCRdb's version contains in-frame clones alone and is incomplete. The sample holds under 150,000 clones; around nine tenths are singletons and the top ten take approximately 10%. Sequencing was performed on peripheral blood, taken approximately 71 weeks after starting pembrolizumab. The receptors shown here come from an adult with mismatch repair-deficient cancer. CDR3s include the opening cysteine and the closing phenylalanine or tryptophan. Each record gives: clone size, V gene, J gene, D gene, CDR3 protein, CDR3 DNA. The D gene is left open where the match is weak. Size is stated for part of the rows, as once, few or many counts, or as a class when the clone is expanded.

>once|TRBV7-9|TRBJ1-5|.
CASSLADGNQPQHF
TGTGCCAGCAGCTTGGCGGACGGCAATCAGCCCCAGCATTTT
>.|TRBV27|TRBJ1-2|.
CASSLTTRQAHGYTF
TGTGCCAGCAGTTTAACCACCCGACAGGCCCATGGCTACACCTTC
>.|TRBV11-1|TRBJ2-3|.
CASSLAPSTDTQYF
TGTGCCAGCAGCTTAGCCCCAAGCACAGATACGCAGTATTTT
>.|TRBV30|TRBJ1-2|TRBD1
CAWADGTAGYTF
TGTGCCTGGGCTGACGGGACAGCTGGCTACACCTTC
>.|TRBV25-1|TRBJ1-5|TRBD1
CASSGRGANQPQHF
TGTGCCAGCAGCGGCAGGGGGGCGAATCAGCCCCAGCATTTT
>.|TRBV6-5|TRBJ2-3|TRBD2
CASSFRLAGVTDTQYF
TGTGCCAGCAGTTTCAGACTAGCGGGAGTGACAGATACGCAGTATTTT
>.|TRBV19|TRBJ1-5|TRBD1
CASSIPGQGAPDNQPQHF
TGTGCCAGTAGTATACCGGGACAGGGGGCGCCCGACAATCAGCCCCAGCATTTT
>.|TRBV6-5|TRBJ2-7|TRBD2
CASSYQREVTHEQYF
TGTGCCAGCAGTTACCAGCGGGAGGTGACCCACGAGCAGTACTTC
>.|TRBV4-1|TRBJ2-5|TRBD1
CASSQGGQGQETQYF
TGCGCCAGCAGCCAAGGGGGACAGGGCCAAGAGACCCAGTACTTC
>once|TRBV9|TRBJ2-7|TRBD2
CASSVESGRPYEQYF
TGTGCCAGCAGCGTAGAAAGCGGGAGACCCTACGAGCAGTACTTC
>.|TRBV12-5|TRBJ1-5|.
CASGLYQPQHF
TGTGCTAGTGGTTTATACCAGCCCCAGCATTTT
>once|TRBV5-1|TRBJ2-3|TRBD2
CASSKGLAADTQYF
TGCGCCAGCAGCAAGGGACTAGCGGCAGATACGCAGTATTTT
>.|TRBV4-3|TRBJ2-5|.
CASSQEGWETQYF
TGCGCCAGCAGCCAAGAGGGGTGGGAGACCCAGTACTTC
>.|TRBV5-1|TRBJ2-7|.
CASSLARSPYEQYF
TGCGCCAGCAGCTTAGCGCGCAGCCCCTACGAGCAGTACTTC
>.|TRBV30|TRBJ1-1|.
CAWIGTNTEAFF
TGTGCCTGGATCGGGACTAACACTGAAGCTTTCTTT
>.|TRBV4-1|TRBJ1-2|.
CASSQGAGQGYTF
TGCGCCAGCAGCCAAGGGGCAGGGCAGGGCTACACCTTC
>.|TRBV19|TRBJ1-5|.
CASSLRYSNQPQHF
TGTGCCAGTAGTCTCAGGTATAGCAATCAGCCCCAGCATTTT
>once|TRBV4-1|TRBJ2-1|.
CASSQGINEQFF
TGCGCCAGCAGCCAAGGCATCAATGAGCAGTTCTTC
>few|TRBV6-5|TRBJ2-7|TRBD2
CASKEREARSYEQYF
TGTGCCAGCAAGGAGCGGGAGGCCCGCTCCTACGAGCAGTACTTC
>.|TRBV9|TRBJ2-7|TRBD2
CASSDRDYAGEQYF
TGTGCCAGCAGCGACCGGGACTACGCTGGCGAGCAGTACTTC
>.|TRBV7-2|TRBJ2-7|TRBD1
CASKQGARFYEQYF
TGTGCCAGCAAACAGGGGGCGAGGTTCTACGAGCAGTACTTC
>.|TRBV30|TRBJ1-2|.
CAWSSGGRGRGYTF
TGTGCCTGGAGTAGTGGAGGCAGGGGAAGAGGCTACACCTTC
>.|TRBV30|TRBJ2-1|TRBD2
CAWSEYGLAGVGEQFF
TGTGCCTGGAGTGAATACGGACTAGCGGGAGTTGGTGAGCAGTTCTTC
>.|TRBV27|TRBJ2-5|.
CASSFGRDRETQYF
TGTGCCAGCAGTTTCGGCAGGGATCGGGAGACCCAGTACTTC
>many|TRBV30|TRBJ2-2|TRBD1
CAATPGTGDTGELFF
TGTGCAGCAACCCCCGGGACAGGGGACACCGGGGAGCTGTTTTTT
>.|TRBV7-9|TRBJ2-3|.
CASSEGADTQYF
TGTGCCAGCAGTGAGGGGGCAGATACGCAGTATTTT
>once|TRBV5-1|TRBJ2-4|TRBD2
CASSFSLAASAKNIQYF
TGCGCCAGCAGCTTCTCTCTAGCGGCCTCAGCCAAAAACATTCAGTACTTC
>.|TRBV19|TRBJ2-1|.
CASSKHSYNEQFF
TGTGCCAGTAGTAAACACTCCTACAATGAGCAGTTCTTC
>few|TRBV5-5|TRBJ1-5|.
CASSYGPMGNQPQHF
TGTGCCAGCAGCTACGGGCCCATGGGCAATCAGCCCCAGCATTTT
>.|TRBV28|TRBJ2-1|.
CASSYSSSYNEQFF
TGTGCCAGCAGTTATTCTAGTTCCTACAATGAGCAGTTCTTC
>medium-sized|TRBV15|TRBJ2-7|.
CATSRVGGCEQYF
TGTGCCACCAGCAGAGTAGGGGGGTGCGAGCAGTACTTC